The present T cell receptor (beta chain) was sequenced within a study of sequential checkpoint blockade in melanoma. Overall study context: Patients were randomized 1:1 to nivolumab-then-ipilimumab or ipilimumab-then-nivolumab first-line. After both sequences, patients received maintenance nivolumab.

The CDR3 spans 16 residues. CDR1 is MNHNY and CDR2 is SVGAGI in the germline V gene (reference sequence). The V end was cut by 2 bases, the J end by 0 bases, with 10 bases between. This table comes from immunoSEQ multiplex PCR, and its TCRdb copy is limited to in-frame clones, with some not included. This table holds about 10,000 clones, 73% found once. This clone is deemed medium-sized. Regarding treatment: randomized to nivolumab then ipilimumab (arm A) or the reverse (arm B). DNA-damaging chemotherapy had not been given to any patient beforehand. Sorted cells were live CD3+CD8+, lacking CD19 and CD56, from PBMCs.

The chain combines TRBV6-6 with TRBJ2-2; weak D call: TRBD2 (6 bases). The source material was CD8+ T cells sorted from blood (inferred from file names), sampled from a patient given nivolumab and ipilimumab in sequence. This clonotype was sampled from a human donor with melanoma. CDR3 sequence (DNA): TGTGCCAGCAGTTACAATAGCGGATCGAACACCGGGGAGCTGTTTTTT. This gives the protein CASSYNSGSNTGELFF.